This TCR beta chain was sequenced in a study of blood T cell repertoires in COVID-19. Turning to the study itself: The samples span acute and convalescent COVID-19 from the United States, Italy and Spain. T cells, B-cell-depleted T cells, or PBMCs supplied cDNA or gDNA.

This CDR3 comprises 15 residues. Germline V gives CDR1 LNHDA, CDR2 SQIVND (reference sequence). The V gene lost 4 bases and the J gene lost 9 bases, with 16 bases spanning the gap. In the original workflow: How many nucleated cells were present was estimated from reference gene primer amplification. Profiled with immunoSEQ multiplex PCR; TCRdb holds only in-frame clones, not every one. The D gene and trimming were derived from the DNA, and the V and J assignments and clone size from that table. Found here are fewer than 300,000 clones, around four fifths of them singletons; the top ten hold 8.5% to 9.5%.

The V and J genes are TRBV19 and TRBJ1-6; possibly TRBD1 for D (5 bases). The sequence came from a woman between 50 and 59 years old who had recovered from COVID-19. The sequencing sample was made of peripheral blood. The CDR3 spells CASSTSGQLGSPLHF. CDR3 nucleotides: TGTGCCAGTAGTACATCCGGACAACTGGGTTCACCCCTCCACTTT.